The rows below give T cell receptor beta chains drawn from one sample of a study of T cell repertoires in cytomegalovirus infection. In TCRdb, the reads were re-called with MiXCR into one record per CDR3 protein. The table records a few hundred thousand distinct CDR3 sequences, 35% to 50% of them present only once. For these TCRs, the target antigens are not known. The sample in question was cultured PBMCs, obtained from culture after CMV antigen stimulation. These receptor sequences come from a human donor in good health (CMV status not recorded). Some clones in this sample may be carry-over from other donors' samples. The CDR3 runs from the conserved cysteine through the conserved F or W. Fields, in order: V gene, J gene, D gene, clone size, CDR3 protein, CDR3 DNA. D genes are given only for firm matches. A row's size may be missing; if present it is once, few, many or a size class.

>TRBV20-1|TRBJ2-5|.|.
CSARASLGRQETQYF
TGCAGTGCTAGGGCTAGCCTAGGGAGGCAAGAGACCCAGTACTTC
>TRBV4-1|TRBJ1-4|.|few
CASSQDRRGELFF
TGCGCCAGCAGCCAAGATCGCCGGGGTGAACTGTTTTTT
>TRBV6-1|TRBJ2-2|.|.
CASSHFQGGTTGELFF
TGTGCCAGCAGTCACTTCCAGGGAGGTACCACCGGGGAGCTGTTTTTT
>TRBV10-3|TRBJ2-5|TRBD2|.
CAIRGSGGPDQETQYF
TGTGCCATCAGGGGTAGCGGGGGCCCGGACCAAGAGACCCAGTACTTC
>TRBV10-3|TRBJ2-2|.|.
CAISESLVELSTGELFF
TGTGCCATCAGTGAAAGTTTAGTTGAACTTTCTACCGGGGAGCTGTTTTTT
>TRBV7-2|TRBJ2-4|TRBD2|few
CASSPQRGRGNIQYF
TGTGCCAGCAGCCCCCAGCGGGGGAGGGGAAACATTCAGTACTTC
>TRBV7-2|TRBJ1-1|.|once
CASSTTGMNTEAFF
TGTGCCAGCAGCACTACAGGGATGAACACTGAAGCTTTCTTT
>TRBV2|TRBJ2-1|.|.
CASRLGAPLKGEQFF
TGTGCCAGCCGACTCGGCGCCCCATTAAAGGGTGAGCAGTTCTTC
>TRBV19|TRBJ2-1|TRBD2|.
CASSVTSTGYNEQFF
TGTGCCAGTAGTGTGACTAGCACTGGCTACAATGAGCAGTTCTTC
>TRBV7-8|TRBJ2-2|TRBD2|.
CASSLVPGLAGGTGELFF
TGTGCCAGCAGCTTAGTCCCCGGACTAGCGGGAGGTACCGGGGAGCTGTTTTTT
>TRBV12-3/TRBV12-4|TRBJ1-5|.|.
CASSSGLHSNQPQHF
TGTGCCAGCAGTTCGGGACTCCATAGCAATCAGCCCCAGCATTTT
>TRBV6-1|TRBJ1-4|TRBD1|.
CASSEWGQRNEKLFF
TGTGCCAGCAGTGAGTGGGGACAGCGAAATGAAAAACTGTTTTTT
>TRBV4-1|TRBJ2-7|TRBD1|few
CASSRRTGSPNEQYF
TGCGCCAGCAGCCGTCGGACAGGCTCCCCCAACGAGCAGTACTTC
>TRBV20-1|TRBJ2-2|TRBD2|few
CSATRRSGTNTGELFF
TGCAGTGCTACAAGAAGAAGCGGGACGAACACCGGGGAGCTGTTTTTT
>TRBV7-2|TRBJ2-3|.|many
CASSSGQSTDTQYF
TGTGCCAGCAGCTCCGGACAGAGCACAGATACGCAGTATTTT
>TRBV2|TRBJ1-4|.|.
CASISQAQREKLFF
TGTGCCAGCATTTCTCAGGCCCAGAGGGAAAAACTGTTTTTT
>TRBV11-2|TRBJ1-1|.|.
CASRWGRGDTEAFF
TGTGCCAGCAGATGGGGGCGGGGGGACACTGAAGCTTTCTTT
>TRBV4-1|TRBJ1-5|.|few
CASSKESVRVPQHF
TGCGCCAGCAGCAAAGAATCAGTACGAGTGCCCCAGCATTTT
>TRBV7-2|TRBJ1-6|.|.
CASSPDNSPLHF
TGTGCCAGCAGCCCGGATAATTCACCCCTCCACTTT
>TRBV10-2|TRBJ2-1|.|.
CASSPPFRSGDNNEQFF
TGCGCCAGCAGTCCCCCCTTCCGATCGGGAGATAACAATGAGCAGTTCTTC
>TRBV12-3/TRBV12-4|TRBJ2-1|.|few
CASSASRPDNEQFF
TGTGCCAGCAGCGCCTCACGGCCCGACAATGAGCAGTTCTTC
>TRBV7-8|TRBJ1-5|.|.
CASSLVGAGARGSPQHF
TGTGCCAGCAGCTTAGTCGGGGCAGGGGCGCGGGGGTCGCCCCAGCATTTT
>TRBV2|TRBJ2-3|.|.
CASSEALIGETQYF
TGTGCCAGCAGTGAAGCGCTTATTGGGGAGACGCAGTATTTT
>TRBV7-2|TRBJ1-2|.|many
CASSLEGYGYTF
TGTGCCAGCAGCTTAGAAGGCTATGGCTACACCTTC
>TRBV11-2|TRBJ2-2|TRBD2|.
CASSLARGGRALTRELFF
TGTGCCAGCAGCTTAGCTCGTGGCGGGAGGGCCCTCACCCGGGAGCTGTTTTTT